This is a list of T cell receptor beta chains from one sample in a study of tumor and adjacent non-tumor tissue in lung cancer. MiXCR, applied by TCRdb to the multiplex PCR reads, yields one record per CDR3 protein. The sample yields around 66,000 distinct CDR3 sequences, about 80% seen once. Input material: lung tumor tissue. The receptors stem from a man between 60 and 70 years old with non-small cell lung cancer. The CDR3 runs from the conserved cysteine through the conserved F or W. Each record gives: V gene, J gene, CDR3 protein.

TRBV10-2,TRBJ2-5,CASSSSGGETRYF
TRBV5-1,TRBJ1-1,CASRTGTTNTEAFF
TRBV29-1,TRBJ2-7,CSIYTATSSYEQYF
TRBV5-4,TRBJ2-2,CASSFRATANTGEMFF
TRBV20-1,TRBJ2-3,CSVRGSGNADTQYF
TRBV20-1,TRBJ2-3,CSARVRSSTDTQYF
TRBV20-1,TRBJ2-3,CSAGDNVGVTDTRYF
TRBV11-3,TRBJ2-2,CPSSLDLSGKLFF
TRBV20-1,TRBJ2-1,CSVRGQLTGGPGFEQFF
TRBV5-4,TRBJ2-7,CASSLELGHEQCF
TRBV24-1,TRBJ2-1,CATALGARGDEQFF
TRBV29-1,TRBJ2-7,CSNAGGRGYEQYF
TRBV5-4,TRBJ2-3,CAISPINREPGDTQYF
TRBV20-1,TRBJ1-1,CTAVSRRMNTEAFF
TRBV13,TRBJ2-3,CERRLERKKTDKKYF
TRBV5-1,TRBJ2-3,CASSLWDSSIDAQYF
TRBV14,TRBJ2-1,CAGSQASGSGNEHFF
TRBV12-3/TRBV12-4,TRBJ2-7,CASSRSGIGYEQYF
TRBV29-1,TRBJ2-2,CSVEGLGRELFF
TRBV5-4,TRBJ2-2,CASSVDWGTGELFF
TRBV12-3/TRBV12-4,TRBJ2-2,CASSLYPATNTWELFF
TRBV20-1,TRBJ2-5,CSARRKRQTETQYF